Sequencing of this T cell receptor beta chain was carried out in a study of blood T cell repertoires in COVID-19. Across the study: Samples taken during acute and convalescent COVID-19 were collected in the United States, Italy and Spain.

Seattle's cohort entered during active infection and was followed longitudinally. Per the germline V gene, CDR1 is MNHNY and CDR2 is SVGAGI (reference sequence). Trimming removed 4 bases at V and 13 bases at J, with 16 bases between. The CDR3 is 12 amino acids. TCRdb's table, derived via immunoSEQ multiplex PCR, lists solely in-frame clones and lacks some. The sample has over 400,000 clones; about 88% are singletons. The chain is built from TRBV6-6 and TRBJ1-2; D perhaps matches TRBD1 (5 bases). This clonotype was sampled from a woman in her forties or fifties with COVID-19, enrolled during active disease. Sequencing was performed on peripheral blood. CDR3 sequence reads: CASSSLFREVTF. As DNA, the CDR3 is TGTGCCAGCAGTTCCCTTTTCAGGGAAGTCACCTTC.